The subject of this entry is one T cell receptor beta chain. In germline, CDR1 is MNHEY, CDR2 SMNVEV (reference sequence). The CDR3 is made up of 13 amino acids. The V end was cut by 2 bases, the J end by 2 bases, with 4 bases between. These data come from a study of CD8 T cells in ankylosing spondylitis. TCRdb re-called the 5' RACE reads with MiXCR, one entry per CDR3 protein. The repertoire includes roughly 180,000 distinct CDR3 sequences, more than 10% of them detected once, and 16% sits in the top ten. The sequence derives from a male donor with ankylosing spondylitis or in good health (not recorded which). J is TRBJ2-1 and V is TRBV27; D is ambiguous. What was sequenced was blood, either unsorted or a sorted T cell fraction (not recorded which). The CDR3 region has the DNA TGTGCCAGCAGTTTAGACGCCTACAATGAGCAGTTCTTC. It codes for CASSLDAYNEQFF.